This T cell receptor (beta chain) was recorded in a study of blood T cells in healthy people across ages. Germline values: CDR1 KGHSH, CDR2 LQKENI. The CDR3 length is 15 residues. Trimming removed 2 bases at V and 0 bases at J, with 5 bases between. This clonotype was recorded at least ten times. The authors ran a second PCR of roughly 6 to 12 cycles using a sample-barcoded 5' primer and a J-beta primer mix. TCRdb re-called the 5' RACE reads through MiXCR, storing one row per CDR3 protein. The data show around 820,000 distinct CDR3 sequences, with just under 25% seen just once and under 4.5% held by the top ten. Separately, the same data were catalogued under a study of T cells of mothers and their children. According to that study: Overlap measured in related mother-child pairs was slightly, non-significantly higher than in unrelated pairs.

The sequence was collected from a boy younger than 18 in good health. The sequencing input was blood. The chain combines TRBV18 with TRBJ2-6; D is unresolved. The CDR3 DNA is TGTGCCAGCTCACCAACCAACTCTGGGGCCAACGTCCTGACTTTC. Protein: CASSPTNSGANVLTF. Filled out from reference TRBV18 and TRBJ2-6, the complete variable domain reads NAGVMQNPRHLVRRRGQEARLRCSPMKGHSHVYWYRQLPEEGLKFMVYLQKENIIDESGMPKERFSAEFPKEGPSILRIQQVVRGDSAAYFCASSPTNSGANVLTFGAGSRLTVL.